The clone carrying this T cell receptor beta chain appeared many times. The antigen is not known. V dropped 4 bases and J dropped 12 bases, with 23 bases sitting between them. The CDR3 spans 16 residues. Germline values: CDR1 SGDLS, CDR2 YYNGEE. The data were taken from a study of CD8 T cells in ankylosing spondylitis. Study-level results: The study looked at matched synovial fluid samples from ankylosing spondylitis patients. Disease-linked clones were reported to be significantly enriched there. Some motif variants had been reported before (in reactive arthritis synovial fluid and blood).

TCRdb reprocessed the 5' RACE reads with MiXCR, giving one entry per CDR3 protein. In the table there are about 30,000 distinct CDR3 sequences, about 5.2% of which are singletons. The sequencing input was blood, either unsorted or a sorted T cell fraction (not recorded which). This TCR came from a female donor with ankylosing spondylitis or in good health (not recorded which). This chain connects TRBV9 to TRBJ1-6; D possibly corresponds to TRBD1 (6 bases). CDR3 amino acids: CASSSQTGHPSGPLHF. The CDR3 coding sequence is TGTGCCAGCAGCTCCCAGACGGGACACCCCTCCGGACCCCTCCACTTT.